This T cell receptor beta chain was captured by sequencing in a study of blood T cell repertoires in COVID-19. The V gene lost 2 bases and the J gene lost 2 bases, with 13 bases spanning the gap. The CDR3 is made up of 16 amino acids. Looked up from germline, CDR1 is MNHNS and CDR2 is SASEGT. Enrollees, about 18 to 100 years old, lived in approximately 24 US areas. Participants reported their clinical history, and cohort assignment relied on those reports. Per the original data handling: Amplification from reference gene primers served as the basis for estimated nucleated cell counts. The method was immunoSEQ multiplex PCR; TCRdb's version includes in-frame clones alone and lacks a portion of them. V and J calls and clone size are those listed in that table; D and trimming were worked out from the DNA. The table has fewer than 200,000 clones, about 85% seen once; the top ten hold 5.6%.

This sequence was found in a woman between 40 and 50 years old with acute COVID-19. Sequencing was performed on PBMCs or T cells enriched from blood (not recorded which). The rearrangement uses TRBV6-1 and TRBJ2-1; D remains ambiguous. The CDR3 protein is CASSEWNSLAYNEQFF. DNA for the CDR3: TGTGCCAGCAGTGAATGGAATAGCTTGGCCTACAATGAGCAGTTCTTC.